This is a list of T cell receptor beta chains from one sample in a study of T-cell reconstitution after alpha-beta-depleted transplantation in children. A single record per CDR3 protein comes from TCRdb applying MiXCR to the PCR reads. Altogether approximately 980,000 distinct CDR3 sequences are present, 25% to 30% being singletons, with the ten largest covering under 30%. The sequencing used PBMCs, mostly from graft donor cells, collected 360 days after TCRalphabeta/CD19-depleted stem cell transplant. Receptors originate from a boy under two years old who had a stem cell transplant for SCID, so the T cells may come from the graft donor. The CDR3 runs from the conserved cysteine through the conserved F or W.

V gene	J gene	CDR3 protein
TRBV6-1	TRBJ2-2	CAGGGGPSFGELFF
TRBV28	TRBJ2-1	CASSSAGGALDEQFF
TRBV10-3	TRBJ2-3	CAATKSFTDTQYF
TRBV5-1	TRBJ2-3	CASSNRQGGDTQYF
TRBV7-6	TRBJ1-4	CASSLGMFNEKLFF
TRBV10-3	TRBJ1-4	CAHQAGAHEKLFF
TRBV28	TRBJ2-1	CASTSGTGRHEQFF
TRBV15	TRBJ1-5	CATSSNQGAGNQPQHF
TRBV13	TRBJ2-1	CASSFLAAGGSEQFF
TRBV6-1	TRBJ1-1	CASSPKGQGLLNTEAFF
TRBV5-1	TRBJ1-1	CASTDRPGGHTEAFF
TRBV10-3	TRBJ2-7	CAIVGGSRYEQYF
TRBV29-1	TRBJ2-5	CSVVVWGTYQYF
TRBV6-2/TRBV6-3	TRBJ1-1	CASSYSTTGVAFF
TRBV12-3/TRBV12-4	TRBJ2-6	CASSQSSGANVLTF